These T cell receptor beta chains were read from a single sample in a study of cytomegalovirus exposure and HLA in healthy donors. Sequenced by immunoSEQ multiplex PCR; TCRdb stores in-frame clones only, minus some. The profile shows a few hundred thousand clones, 81% of them singletons. The sequenced sample consisted of PBMCs. The receptors here all came from an older woman in good health and CMV-seropositive. CDR3s include the opening cysteine and the closing phenylalanine or tryptophan. Fields, in order: clone size, V gene, D gene, J gene, CDR3 DNA, CDR3 protein. The D gene is left open where the match is weak. Only part of the rows carry a size: once, few, many, or a class if the clone is expanded.

clone_size: .
v_call: TRBV9
d_call: .
j_call: TRBJ2-7
cdr3_nt: TGTGCCAGCAGCGTAAGTGGATCCCCTCCCTCGGGTGAGCAGTACTTC
cdr3_aa: CASSVSGSPPSGEQYF

clone_size: .
v_call: TRBV19
d_call: .
j_call: TRBJ2-2
cdr3_nt: TGTGCCAGTAGTTACTCCGGGAAACCTAACACCGGGGAGCTGTTTTTT
cdr3_aa: CASSYSGKPNTGELFF

clone_size: .
v_call: TRBV5-1
d_call: TRBD1
j_call: TRBJ2-2
cdr3_nt: TGCGCCAGCAGCCAGGGGGCGGCCTTAACCGGGGAGCTGTTTTTT
cdr3_aa: CASSQGAALTGELFF

clone_size: .
v_call: TRBV28
d_call: TRBD1
j_call: TRBJ2-7
cdr3_nt: TGTGCCAGCAGCCTTACCGGACAGGGGCAAATCTACGAGCAGTACTTC
cdr3_aa: CASSLTGQGQIYEQYF

clone_size: .
v_call: TRBV28
d_call: .
j_call: TRBJ2-7
cdr3_nt: TGTGCCAGCAGCCCCTCAGCCTACGAGCAGTACTTC
cdr3_aa: CASSPSAYEQYF

clone_size: .
v_call: TRBV5-5
d_call: TRBD1
j_call: TRBJ1-2
cdr3_nt: TGTGCCAGCAGCTCACAGGGGGCTGCTAACTATGGCTACACCTTC
cdr3_aa: CASSSQGAANYGYTF

clone_size: once
v_call: TRBV19
d_call: .
j_call: TRBJ1-3
cdr3_nt: TGTGCCAGTAGTATACACGGGGTCTCTGGAAACACCATATATTTT
cdr3_aa: CASSIHGVSGNTIYF

clone_size: .
v_call: TRBV18
d_call: .
j_call: TRBJ1-2
cdr3_nt: TGTGCCAGCTCACCATCCGGGACAACTAACTATGGCTACACCTTC
cdr3_aa: CASSPSGTTNYGYTF

clone_size: .
v_call: TRBV11-3
d_call: .
j_call: TRBJ2-1
cdr3_nt: TGTGCCAGCAGCTTACACCGAGGGTCCGCTGAGCAGTTCTTC
cdr3_aa: CASSLHRGSAEQFF

clone_size: few
v_call: TRBV5-6
d_call: TRBD2
j_call: TRBJ2-7
cdr3_nt: TGTGCCAGCAGCTCCCCATTGCGGGAGAGGATGAACGAGCAGTACTTC
cdr3_aa: CASSSPLRERMNEQYF

clone_size: .
v_call: TRBV25-1
d_call: .
j_call: TRBJ1-2
cdr3_nt: TGTGCCAGCAGACAGGGAGGGGCTAACTATGGCTACACCTTC
cdr3_aa: CASRQGGANYGYTF

clone_size: .
v_call: TRBV5-4
d_call: .
j_call: TRBJ2-3
cdr3_nt: TGTGCCAGCAGCTTTCTCACAGATACGCAGTATTTT
cdr3_aa: CASSFLTDTQYF

clone_size: .
v_call: TRBV6-5
d_call: .
j_call: TRBJ1-2
cdr3_nt: TGTGCCAGCAGTTACTTGACTCAATCCGGACAGATTCGCTACACCTTC
cdr3_aa: CASSYLTQSGQIRYTF

clone_size: few
v_call: TRBV5-1
d_call: .
j_call: TRBJ2-5
cdr3_nt: TGCGCCAGCAGCTTGGGGGGGCGAGAGACCCAGTACTTC
cdr3_aa: CASSLGGRETQYF

clone_size: few
v_call: TRBV6-4
d_call: TRBD2
j_call: TRBJ2-1
cdr3_nt: TGTGCCAGCACCCCTAGCGGGAGGGCACAGTTTATCTACAATGAGCAGTTCTTC
cdr3_aa: CASTPSGRAQFIYNEQFF

clone_size: few
v_call: TRBV27
d_call: TRBD1
j_call: TRBJ1-2
cdr3_nt: TGTGCCAGCAGTACGACAGGGCTTGGCTACACCTTC
cdr3_aa: CASSTTGLGYTF